The 3 T cell receptor beta chains given below trace back to one sample, sequenced in a study of blood T cell repertoires in COVID-19. TCRdb keeps only in-frame clones here, not all; method: immunoSEQ multiplex PCR. The sample shows around 100,000 clones, around 93% of them seen only once. Sequenced: peripheral blood. The receptors were gathered from a human donor with active COVID-19. The donor label of this sample is uncertain.

J is TRBJ1-1 and V is TRBV6-5; 9 positions agree with TRBD1. With 5 bases clipped from V and 5 bases from J, the junction kept 3 bases outside the gene matches. This CDR3 region has 13 residues. CDR1 is MNHEY and CDR2 is SVGAGI in the germline V gene. CDR3 DNA sequence: TGTGCCAGCAGTCGACAGGGGGGGACTGAAGCTTTCTTT. This translates into CASSRQGGTEAFF.

This chain joins TRBV19 and TRBJ2-2; no definite D call. The germline gives CDR1 LNHDA, CDR2 SQIVND (reference sequence). V was trimmed by 7 bases and J by 2 bases, leaving 8 bases between them. This CDR3 spans 13 amino acids. The CDR3 region has the DNA TGTGCCAGTATTAACAGAAACACCGGGGAGCTGTTTTTT. Protein: CASINRNTGELFF.

The chain links TRBV5-6 to TRBJ1-3; 8 nucleotides match TRBD1. Unmatched junction bases numbered 4, after V lost 5 bases and J lost 3 bases. The germline gives CDR1 SGHDT, CDR2 YYEEEE. The CDR3 spans 14 residues. Here the CDR3 DNA reads TGTGCCAGCAGGGACACAGGGGGTGGAAACACCATATATTTT. Translating gives CASRDTGGGNTIYF.